One sample yielded the 2 T cell receptor beta chains listed below, sequenced in a study of T cells in Graves' hyperthyroidism and ophthalmopathy. Amplification targeted TCR beta CDR3 regions from RNA transcripts. An initial round of RT-PCR targeting the TCR CDR3 relied on the HTBI primer set. TCRdb reanalysed the multiplex PCR reads using MiXCR and keeps one entry per CDR3 protein. Of approximately 590,000 distinct CDR3 sequences listed, 15% to 17% were seen once; the top ten hold approximately 7%. Material for sequencing was blood. The receptors here all came from a woman younger than 45 with Graves' hyperthyroidism.

For this clonotype: The conserved final phenylalanine or tryptophan is absent from the CDR3, which likely points to a read error. This chain joins TRBV5-1 and TRBJ2-7; D not certain. CDR1 and CDR2 from the germline V gene are SGHRS and YFSETQ. V was trimmed by 2 bases and J by 0 bases, leaving 6 bases between them. This CDR3 spans 13 amino acids. CDR3 nucleotide sequence: TGCGCCAGCAGCTTAGCAGTCTCCTACGAGCAGTACATC. Translation: CASSLAVSYEQYI.

This clonotype has a count of ten or more. The V gene is TRBV19, the J gene TRBJ1-2; perhaps TRBD1 as D (6 bases). Germline CDR1 reads LNHDA; CDR2 reads SQIVND (reference sequence). The CDR3 is 14 residues long. V dropped 7 bases and J dropped 1 base, with 13 bases sitting between them. CDR3 bases: TGTGCCAGTAATGAGGGGGACATTAACTATGGCTACACCTTC. Its protein product is CASNEGDINYGYTF.